What follows are 31 T cell receptor beta chains derived from one specimen sequenced in a study of blood T cell repertoires in COVID-19. Generated by immunoSEQ multiplex PCR, the TCRdb table keeps only in-frame clones and is missing some. The sample includes roughly 250,000 clones, around 85% seen only once; the top ten take approximately 12%. Sequenced input: peripheral blood. The receptors were sampled from a woman aged 25-40 years with COVID-19, enrolled during active disease.

This chain uses TRBV6-5 with TRBJ1-1, with 8 bases fitting TRBD1. Germline V gives CDR1 MNHEY, CDR2 SVGAGI. CDR3 size: 14 residues. V trimming: 2 bases; J trimming: 8 bases; junction bases outside the gene matches: 7. In DNA, the CDR3 is TGTGCCAGCAGTTACCGGACAGGGAGGGAAGAAGCTTTCTTT. Translation gives CASSYRTGREEAFF.

This chain connects TRBV18 to TRBJ1-1, with TRBD1 matching 7 bases. The CDR3 contains 18 residues. The V segment lost 3 bases and the J segment 1 base; nucleotides outside the gene matches: 14. Germline V lookup: CDR1 KGHSH, CDR2 LQKENI. Here the CDR3 DNA reads TGTGCCAGCTCACCCCGACAGGGCGGCTGGGAGCCGAACACTGAAGCTTTCTTT. Amino acid sequence: CASSPRQGGWEPNTEAFF.

This chain joins TRBV15 and TRBJ1-2; D perhaps matches TRBD1 (6 bases). The ends were cut back, 2 bases at V and 4 bases at J, with 29 bases in the middle. This CDR3 contains 20 residues. Germline V lookup: CDR1 LNHNV, CDR2 YYDKDF (reference sequence). This CDR3 is CATSRHSKDRPAPLGYGYTF. The CDR3 nucleotides read TGTGCCACCAGCAGACACTCCAAAGACAGGCCCGCCCCTCTAGGCTATGGCTACACCTTC.

The chain is built from TRBV28 and TRBJ1-1; the D is unclear. V lost 2 bases to trimming and J lost 5 bases, with 12 bases between them. The CDR3 sequence is 14 residues long. CDR1 is MDHEN and CDR2 is SYDVKM in the germline V gene. CDR3 bases: TGTGCCAGCAGTTTAGTCTCTTATAATACTGAAGCTTTCTTT. Translating gives CASSLVSYNTEAFF.

The chain combines TRBV6-1 with TRBJ1-1; TRBD1 might be the D (5 bases). CDR3 length equals 13 residues. In germline, CDR1 is MNHNS, CDR2 SASEGT. V shed 2 bases and J shed 1 base, with 5 bases lying between them. CDR3 bases: TGTGCCAGCAGTGAAACAGGGAACACTGAAGCTTTCTTT. It translates to CASSETGNTEAFF.

At least ten counts were recorded for this clone. V and J are TRBV5-4 and TRBJ2-2; TRBD2 is a possible D gene (6 bases). Per the germline V gene, CDR1 is SGHNT and CDR2 is YYREEE (reference sequence). Between the trimmed V and J ends, which lost 2 bases and 1 base, there was a span of 15 bases. CDR3 length: 17 residues. The CDR3 sequence is CASSFDLGLMNTGELFF. CDR3 DNA: TGTGCCAGCAGCTTTGATCTGGGACTCATGAACACCGGGGAGCTGTTTTTT.

This sequence joins TRBV3-1 (or the pseudogene TRBV3-2) and TRBJ2-7; D is possibly TRBD2 (5 bases). Germline lookup yields CDR1 LGHDT and CDR2 YNNKEL (reference sequence). The germline V and J ends were trimmed by 1 base and 4 bases, with 11 bases remaining between them. This CDR3 spans 14 amino acids. CDR3 nucleotides: TGTGCCAGCAGCCAAGGCTACACGGGGTACGAGCAGTACTTC. Protein product: CASSQGYTGYEQYF.

The rearrangement uses TRBV7-8 and TRBJ1-6; 7 bases agree with TRBD1. The CDR3 is made up of 17 amino acids. The ends lost 4 bases at V and 7 bases at J; junction bases unmatched: 13. Looked up from germline, CDR1 is SGHVS and CDR2 is FQNEAQ. The CDR3 spells CASSSWTGGTVNSPLHF. CDR3 DNA sequence: TGTGCCAGCAGCTCATGGACGGGCGGGACAGTAAATTCACCCCTCCACTTT.

This chain joins TRBV7-8 and TRBJ1-5; D is unresolved. V lost 1 base to trimming and J lost 3 bases, with 4 bases between them. CDR1 SGHVS and CDR2 FQNEAQ come from the germline V gene. The CDR3 spans 13 residues. The CDR3 DNA is TGTGCCAGCAGCTTAGATCTCAATCAGCCCCAGCATTTT. It is translated as CASSLDLNQPQHF.

The count of this clone is one. The chain has TRBV21-1 and TRBJ1-3. TRBV21-1 is labeled a pseudogene. The CDR3 sequence is 12 residues long. The CDR3 loop reads CASSKDRNTIYF. The CDR3 nucleotides read TGTGCCAGCAGCAAAGATAGAAACACCATATATTTT.

A note on this clone: The same CDR3 arises from other DNA sequences in this sample as well. The rearrangement links TRBV5-1 to TRBJ1-5, with D possibly TRBD1 on 5 matching bases. This CDR3 spans 13 amino acids. Per the germline V gene, CDR1 is SGHRS and CDR2 is YFSETQ. V lost 0 bases and J lost 6, with 7 bases in between. The CDR3 DNA reads TGCGCCAGCAGCTTGGGCCAGGGTCAGCCCCAGCATTTT. Translating it yields CASSLGQGQPQHF.

This sequence joins TRBV5-6 and TRBJ1-2; 8 bases are a match to TRBD1. CDR1 is SGHDT and CDR2 is YYEEEE in the germline V gene. The V gene end was trimmed by 4 bases and the J gene end by 4 bases; junction bases not matched to a gene: 6. This CDR3 region has 14 residues. CDR3 DNA sequence: TGTGCCAGCAGCCCTAACAGGGGGGGCTATGGCTACACCTTC. Amino acid sequence: CASSPNRGGYGYTF.

CDR3 region: CASSRQGRNTEAFF. DNA for the CDR3: TGTGCCAGCAGCAGACAGGGGAGGAACACTGAAGCTTTCTTT. The V and J genes are TRBV6-5 and TRBJ1-1; 8 bases match TRBD1. The V gene's germline CDR1 is MNHEY and CDR2 SVGAGI. The CDR3 has 14 amino acids. V lost 6 bases to trimming and J lost 1 base; unmatched junction nucleotides: 4.

The chain uses TRBV23-1 and TRBJ2-7; 9 nucleotides agree with TRBD1. Being an ORF, TRBV23-1 has a function that is uncertain. With 9 bases clipped from V and 6 bases from J, the junction kept 12 bases outside the gene matches. The CDR3 is 14 residues long. CDR3 bases: TGCGCCAGTCCAAAACCGGGACAGGGACGCGAGCAGTACTTC. Its protein product is CASPKPGQGREQYF.

The chain employs TRBV30 and TRBJ1-3; D ambiguous. The V gene lost 3 bases and the J gene lost 3 bases, with 6 bases spanning the gap. This CDR3 has 12 amino acids. Germline assignment: CDR1 GTSNPN and CDR2 SVGIG (reference sequence). CDR3: CAWSKLGNTIYF. The CDR3 region has the DNA TGTGCCTGGAGCAAACTTGGAAACACCATATATTTT.

In its sample, this clone was seen once. This chain links TRBV6-2 or TRBV6-3 with TRBJ2-7; TRBD2 matches 11 bases. This CDR3 has 16 residues. Germline lookup yields CDR1 MNHEY and CDR2 SVGEGT. Trimming at V came to 5 bases and at J to 7 bases, leaving 13 bases not matched to a gene. The CDR3 region is CASSNPGLAAHSEQYF. For the CDR3, the DNA is TGTGCCAGCAGTAACCCGGGACTAGCGGCCCACTCGGAGCAGTACTTC.

The gene calls are TRBV11-3 and TRBJ2-5, with 11 bases matching TRBD2. After removal of 5 bases from V and 4 bases from J, the junction contained 3 bases not matched to a gene. The CDR3 totals 14 residues. Germline V gives CDR1 SGHNT, CDR2 YENEEA. CDR3 DNA sequence: TGTGCCAGCAGCAAAACTAGCGGGGGAGAGACCCAGTACTTC. Residues: CASSKTSGGETQYF.

This clone was seen just once. The CDR3 sequence: CASSLSSRDGTPLHF. The CDR3, as DNA: TGTGCCAGCAGCTTAAGCTCCAGGGATGGTACTCCCCTCCACTTT. The genes are TRBV7-9 and TRBJ1-6; a weak D match, TRBD1 (5 bases). From germline, CDR1 is SEHNR and CDR2 FQNEAQ (reference sequence). Trimming took off 2 bases at V and 13 bases at J, with 18 bases between the two ends. The CDR3 covers 15 residues.

This clone has a single count. This chain connects TRBV28 to TRBJ2-1; D gene unclear. Per germline, CDR1 MDHEN and CDR2 SYDVKM. Trimming cost V 2 bases and J 8 bases, with 10 bases left between them. This CDR3 comprises 13 residues. The CDR3 region has the DNA TGTGCCAGCAGTTTAGGCTCCTGGTATGAGCAGTTCTTC. Its translation is CASSLGSWYEQFF.

The table lists this clone with a count of one. The genes are TRBV7-8 and TRBJ2-7; 8 nucleotides match TRBD1. Germline V gene lookup returns CDR1 SGHVS and CDR2 FQNEAQ. The CDR3 covers 13 residues. With V trimmed by 5 bases and J by 6 bases, 6 bases remained unmatched. The CDR3 region has the DNA TGTGCCAGCAGCCTAGACAGGGGCCTCGAGCAGTACTTC. It encodes CASSLDRGLEQYF.

The chain combines TRBV29-1 with TRBJ2-7; D gene ambiguous. Trimming took off 7 bases at V and 2 bases at J, with 12 bases between the two ends. Germline CDR1 is SQVTM and CDR2 is ANQGSEA. The CDR3 has 12 residues. The CDR3 protein is CSAYKSTYEQYF. The CDR3 DNA sequence: TGCAGCGCTTATAAGAGTACCTACGAGCAGTACTTC.

Only a few counts were recorded for this clone. Mismatch with germline at one junction end may stem from a read error. The same CDR3 also results from other DNA sequences found in this sample. The V gene is TRBV7-2, the J gene TRBJ2-7, with 12 bases that match TRBD2. The V gene's germline CDR1 is SGHTA and CDR2 FQGNSA. This CDR3 contains 14 residues. In DNA, the CDR3 is TGTGCCAGCAGCCTAGCGGGGGGGCCCTACGAGCAGTACTTC. Encoded protein: CASSLAGGPYEQYF.

CDR3 in amino acids: CASSELAGAPNEQFF. The DNA of the CDR3 is TGTGCCAGCAGTGAATTGGCGGGGGCCCCCAATGAGCAGTTCTTC. The genes are TRBV25-1 and TRBJ2-1, with D possibly matching TRBD2 (7 bases). There are 15 residues in the CDR3. Trimming pared 1 base from V and 6 bases from J, leaving 13 bases between. In germline, CDR1 is MGHDK, CDR2 SYGVNS.

The chain joins TRBV6-5 to TRBJ2-7; 7 positions agree with TRBD1. With 6 bases clipped from V and 2 bases from J, the junction kept 10 bases outside the gene matches. Germline V gives CDR1 MNHEY, CDR2 SVGAGI. The CDR3 spans 15 residues. The CDR3 DNA sequence: TGTGCCAGCAGGGGATTGACAGGGAGTACCTACGAGCAGTACTTC. This translates into CASRGLTGSTYEQYF.

The chain employs TRBV5-1 and TRBJ2-1; the D is unclear. Germline CDR1 is SGHRS and CDR2 is YFSETQ. Trimming took 0 bases from V and 1 from J, leaving 8 bases between them. The CDR3 runs to 15 residues. The CDR3 bases are TGCGCCAGCAGCTTGGGGTCAGCGTCCTACAATGAGCAGTTCTTC. Residues: CASSLGSASYNEQFF.

This sequence joins TRBV6-1 and TRBJ1-2; 7 bases align to TRBD1. Trimming removed 2 bases from V and 5 bases from J; junction bases left unmatched: 8. This CDR3 comprises 15 residues. The germline V gene encodes CDR1 MNHNS and CDR2 SASEGT. CDR3: CASSESGGGRYGYTF. The CDR3 DNA follows: TGTGCCAGCAGTGAAAGCGGAGGGGGCCGGTATGGCTACACCTTC.

The chain couples TRBV29-1 to TRBJ1-4; D perhaps matches TRBD1 (5 bases). V gave up 4 bases and J gave up 4 bases, with 7 bases separating them. Per the germline V gene, CDR1 is SQVTM and CDR2 is ANQGSEA. The CDR3 loop spans 12 amino acids. CDR3 sequence reads: CSVVQGNEKLFF. The DNA for the CDR3 is TGCAGCGTTGTCCAGGGTAATGAAAAACTGTTTTTT. Drawing the rest from reference TRBV29-1 and TRBJ1-4, the complete variable domain is SAVISQKPSRDICQRGTSLTIQCQVDSQVTMMFWYRQQPGQSLTLIATANQGSEATYESGFVIDKFPISRPNLTFSTLTVSNMSPEDSSIYLCSVVQGNEKLFFGSGTQLSVL.

The chain carries TRBV6-5 and TRBJ1-1, with D tentatively TRBD1 (5 bases). The V gene lost 8 bases and the J gene lost 7 bases, with 14 bases spanning the gap. Germline CDR1 reads MNHEY; CDR2 reads SVGAGI. This CDR3 region has 12 residues. Here the CDR3 DNA reads TGTGCCAGCGGGGGGGGTACAGTTGAAGCTTTCTTT. Translated, it gives CASGGGTVEAFF.

The rearrangement joins TRBV6-5 to TRBJ2-1; the match to TRBD2 covers 11 bases. This CDR3 spans 16 amino acids. Germline values: CDR1 MNHEY, CDR2 SVGAGI. With 0 bases clipped from V and 8 bases from J, the junction kept 6 bases outside the gene matches. The CDR3 protein is CASSYSKLAGDYEQFF. The CDR3 DNA sequence: TGTGCCAGCAGTTACTCGAAACTAGCGGGGGACTATGAGCAGTTCTTC.

The chain couples TRBV29-1 to TRBJ1-1; D is possibly TRBD1 (6 bases). Between the trimmed V and J ends, which lost 6 bases and 0 bases, there was a span of 14 bases. This CDR3 comprises 14 residues. CDR1 is SQVTM, CDR2 ANQGSEA, per germline. CDR3 nucleotide sequence: TGCAGCGTCCAAGGGAGACAGGTGAACACTGAAGCTTTCTTT. This gives the protein CSVQGRQVNTEAFF.

This chain joins TRBV6-6 and TRBJ1-5, with 8 bases identical to TRBD1. The V gene's germline CDR1 is MNHNY and CDR2 SVGAGI (reference sequence). Trimming at V came to 5 bases and at J to 9 bases, leaving 15 bases not matched to a gene. The CDR3 totals 16 residues. The CDR3 loop reads CASSQPGTGGWGPQHF. CDR3 sequence (DNA): TGTGCCAGCAGTCAACCCGGGACAGGAGGTTGGGGGCCCCAGCATTTT.